Listed here are 32 T cell receptor beta chains from one sample, sequenced in a study of T cell changes during pregnancy in multiple sclerosis. Sequencing used immunoSEQ multiplex PCR; TCRdb keeps in-frame clones, though not all of them. The repertoire holds about 36,000 clones, with 85% to 90% as singletons. Sequencing was performed on CD4+ T cells from peripheral blood mononuclear cells, taken in the first trimester of pregnancy. These receptors came from a female donor with multiple sclerosis, enrolled in a pregnancy study.

The gene calls are TRBV5-4 and TRBJ2-7; 8 nucleotides align to TRBD1. CDR3 length equals 15 residues. V shed 3 bases and J 1 base; nucleotides not matched to a gene: 6. Germline V gives CDR1 SGHNT, CDR2 YYREEE (reference sequence). The chain's CDR3 is CASSSGGLRSYEQYF. The CDR3 nucleotides are TGTGCCAGCAGCTCAGGGGGCCTGAGGTCCTACGAGCAGTACTTC.

The V call is TRBV6-5, the J call TRBJ1-2; 7 bases agree with TRBD1. The CDR3 is made up of 13 amino acids. Trimming took 6 bases from V and 4 from J; bases not matched to a gene: 5. Per germline, CDR1 MNHEY and CDR2 SVGAGI. For the CDR3, the DNA is TGTGCCAGCAGCTCACAGGGGCGCTATGGCTACACCTTC. Amino acids: CASSSQGRYGYTF.

In nucleotides, the CDR3 is TGTGCCAGCAGGAGAGGACAGGGCTTTCGCGAAAAACTGTTTTTT. Translated, it gives CASRRGQGFREKLFF. The chain is built from TRBV28 and TRBJ1-4; 8 nucleotides line up with TRBD1. Germline V gene sequence: CDR1 MDHEN, CDR2 SYDVKM. The CDR3 extends over 15 amino acids. The junction had 11 bases not matched to a gene; V was cut back by 6 bases and J by 8 bases.

The genes are TRBV5-4 and TRBJ2-5; 10 bases fit TRBD1. V lost 0 bases to trimming and J lost 5 bases; unmatched junction nucleotides: 13. CDR3 length equals 18 residues. Per the germline V gene, CDR1 is SGHNT and CDR2 is YYREEE (reference sequence). CDR3 DNA sequence: TGTGCCAGCAGCTTGGGCTCGGGGGGACAGGGGCTTTCGGAGACCCAGTACTTC. It codes for CASSLGSGGQGLSETQYF.

The rearrangement uses TRBV9 and TRBJ2-1; possible D gene TRBD2, 5 bases. Trimming shortened V by 0 bases and J by 8 bases, and 12 bases separated the two germline ends. The CDR3 length is 14 residues. The germline V gene encodes CDR1 SGDLS and CDR2 YYNGEE. This CDR3 reads CASSVASSAYEQFF. The CDR3 DNA sequence: TGTGCCAGCAGCGTAGCGAGTAGCGCTTATGAGCAGTTCTTC. The full variable domain, in which reference TRBV9 and TRBJ2-1 provide the parts outside the CDR3, is DSGVTQTPKHLITATGQRVTLRCSPRSGDLSVYWYQQSLDQGLQFLIQYYNGEERAKGNILERFSAQQFPDLHSELNLSSLELGDSALYFCASSVASSAYEQFFGPGTRLTVL.

This chain joins TRBV28 and TRBJ1-2; D gene ambiguous. V was shortened by 3 bases and J by 5 bases, with 7 bases between the two germline ends. Germline V lookup: CDR1 MDHEN, CDR2 SYDVKM. The CDR3 contains 12 residues. DNA of the CDR3: TGTGCCAGCAGTTTCATCAGTTATGGCTACACCTTC. Its translation: CASSFISYGYTF.

The rearrangement joins TRBV21-1 to TRBJ2-1; the D segment call TRBD1 is taken from the table without a DNA check. TRBV21-1 represents a pseudogene. CDR3 length: 17 amino acids. CDR3 sequence: CASSKVRGTGAYNEQFF. The CDR3 DNA is TGTGCCAGCAGCAAAGTGAGGGGGACAGGGGCGTACAATGAGCAGTTCTTC.

The gene calls are TRBV5-4 and TRBJ2-1, with D tentatively TRBD2 (6 bases). The CDR3 consists of 15 residues. Trimming left V 2 bases short and J 9 bases short, with 18 bases between. Germline loops: CDR1 SGHNT, CDR2 YYREEE (reference sequence). This CDR3 reads CASSLGRDLGGEQFF. The CDR3 nucleotides read TGTGCCAGCAGCTTAGGAAGGGACTTGGGGGGTGAGCAGTTCTTC.

The chain links TRBV30 to TRBJ2-4, with 9 bases aligning to TRBD1. The germline V gene has CDR1 GTSNPN and CDR2 SVGIG (reference sequence). The CDR3 has 19 amino acids. Trimming cost V 0 bases and J 1 base; bases outside gene matches: 13. The CDR3 DNA reads as TGTGCCTGGAGTGTACGCCGGGACAGGGCTCCTTTGGCCAAAAACATTCAGTACTTC. Translated, it gives CAWSVRRDRAPLAKNIQYF.

This rearrangement joins TRBV27 to TRBJ2-2; D is unclear. V was pared by 4 bases and J by 4 bases, with 4 bases between. The germline V gene encodes CDR1 MNHEY and CDR2 SMNVEV (reference sequence). This CDR3 spans 12 amino acids. The CDR3 coding sequence is TGTGCCAGCAGTTGGAGCACCGGGGAGCTGTTTTTT. Translating gives CASSWSTGELFF.

This chain joins TRBV6-5 and TRBJ2-2; 8 bases are a match to TRBD1. Germline CDR1 MNHEY, CDR2 SVGAGI. With V trimmed by 7 bases and J by 3 bases, 7 bases remained unmatched. This CDR3 region has 15 residues. The CDR3: CASTRDRRDTGELFF. Here the CDR3 DNA reads TGTGCCAGCACCCGGGACAGGAGGGACACCGGGGAGCTGTTTTTT.

V usage is TRBV5-1 and J usage is TRBJ1-1, with D possibly matching TRBD1 (5 bases). The V gene lost 7 bases and the J gene lost 2 bases, with 12 bases spanning the gap. CDR3 length: 13 amino acids. From germline, CDR1 is SGHRS and CDR2 YFSETQ. The CDR3 DNA reads TGCGCCAGCCGACAGACTGTTAACACTGAAGCTTTCTTT. It encodes CASRQTVNTEAFF.

V usage is TRBV5-1 and J usage is TRBJ2-7; 8 nucleotides align to TRBD1. The J segment lost 4 bases and the V segment lost 0 bases, leaving 9 bases of the junction unmatched. This CDR3 region has 16 residues. CDR1 is SGHRS and CDR2 is YFSETQ in the germline V gene. The CDR3 is CASSLDLSGGRYEQYF. CDR3 sequence (DNA): TGCGCCAGCAGCTTGGACTTGTCAGGGGGCCGTTACGAGCAGTACTTC.

This chain connects TRBV19 to TRBJ1-1, with D unclear. Germline loops: CDR1 LNHDA, CDR2 SQIVND (reference sequence). Trimming left V 5 bases short and J 3 bases short, with 10 bases between. CDR3 length: 13 amino acids. CDR3 amino acids: CASSFHTDTEAFF. CDR3 nucleotide sequence: TGTGCCAGTAGTTTCCATACAGACACTGAAGCTTTCTTT. The whole variable domain, filled in from reference TRBV19 and TRBJ1-1, reads DGGITQSPKYLFRKEGQNVTLSCEQNLNHDAMYWYRQDPGQGLRLIYYSQIVNDFQKGDIAEGYSVSREKKESFPLTVTSAQKNPTAFYLCASSFHTDTEAFFGQGTRLTVV.

The chain employs TRBV18 and TRBJ2-3, with 7 nucleotides matching TRBD2. With 6 bases clipped from V and 0 bases from J, the junction kept 9 bases outside the gene matches. This CDR3 contains 16 residues. Per germline, CDR1 KGHSH and CDR2 LQKENI. The DNA of the CDR3 is TGTGCCAGCTCCCCCTCCGGCGGGGGAAGCACAGATACGCAGTATTTT. Protein sequence: CASSPSGGGSTDTQYF.

This clone has just one count. This chain uses TRBV30 with TRBJ2-3; 9 nucleotides line up with TRBD2. Germline-derived CDR1 and CDR2 are GTSNPN and SVGIG (reference sequence). Trimming cost V 0 bases and J 2 bases; bases outside gene matches: 6. The CDR3 has 16 amino acids. The CDR3 region is CAWSVGLAGNTDTQYF. The CDR3 DNA follows: TGTGCCTGGAGTGTCGGTCTAGCGGGGAACACAGATACGCAGTATTTT.

The chain uses TRBV9 and TRBJ2-1; 8 nucleotides agree with TRBD1. The V gene's germline CDR1 is SGDLS and CDR2 YYNGEE. There are 16 residues in the CDR3. Trimming at V came to 3 bases and at J to 4 bases, leaving 9 bases not matched to a gene. The CDR3: CASSGRGTGHYNEQFF. The CDR3 nucleotides read TGTGCCAGCAGCGGAAGGGGGACAGGCCATTACAATGAGCAGTTCTTC.

The J gene is TRBJ2-7, the V gene TRBV29-1, with D possibly TRBD2 on 6 matching bases. This CDR3 is 13 amino acids long. The V end was cut by 4 bases, the J end by 7 bases, with 17 bases between. Per the germline V gene, CDR1 is SQVTM and CDR2 is ANQGSEA. Here the CDR3 reads CSVVEGGAGEQYF. The CDR3 coding sequence is TGCAGCGTTGTTGAAGGCGGGGCAGGGGAGCAGTACTTC.

V usage is TRBV7-9 and J usage is TRBJ1-4; TRBD1 is a possible D gene (5 bases). CDR1 is SEHNR and CDR2 is FQNEAQ in the germline V gene (reference sequence). This CDR3 spans 16 amino acids. The V and J ends lost 4 bases and 6 bases respectively, with 18 bases between them. The CDR3 DNA reads as TGTGCCAGCAGCTCGTCCACAGGATCGAAGTATGAAAAACTGTTTTTT. As protein: CASSSSTGSKYEKLFF.

The rearrangement uses TRBV7-2 and TRBJ1-1, with TRBD1 matching 9 bases. Germline V CDR1 and CDR2: SGHTA, FQGNSA. CDR3 size: 15 residues. Unmatched junction bases numbered 4, after V lost 3 bases and J lost 2 bases. The CDR3 reads CASSFDRGYNTEAFF. The CDR3 bases are TGTGCCAGCAGCTTCGACAGGGGGTATAACACTGAAGCTTTCTTT. Filled out from reference TRBV7-2 and TRBJ1-1, the complete variable domain reads GAGVSQSPSNKVTEKGKDVELRCDPISGHTALYWYRQSLGQGLEFLIYFQGNSAPDKSGLPSDRFSAERTGGSVSTLTIQRTQQEDSAVYLCASSFDRGYNTEAFFGQGTRLTVV.

The chain employs TRBV19 and TRBJ1-5, with D perhaps matching TRBD1 (5 bases). V lost 3 bases to trimming and J lost 1 base, with 16 bases between them. The CDR3 covers 17 residues. CDR1 and CDR2 from the germline V gene are LNHDA and SQIVND (reference sequence). CDR3 sequence reads: CASSISRAKKSNQPQHF. CDR3 bases: TGTGCCAGTAGTATTAGCAGGGCTAAAAAGAGCAATCAGCCCCAGCATTTT.

V is TRBV6-5 and J is TRBJ1-2; 7 bases line up with TRBD1. The CDR3 loop spans 15 amino acids. Looked up from germline, CDR1 is MNHEY and CDR2 is SVGAGI. With 4 bases clipped from V and 5 bases from J, the junction kept 10 bases outside the gene matches. In DNA, the CDR3 is TGTGCCAGCAGTTTCGACCTGACAGGGAATTATGGCTACACCTTC. Its protein product is CASSFDLTGNYGYTF.

The rearrangement uses TRBV6-1 and TRBJ2-4, with D perhaps TRBD2 (6 bases). The CDR3 runs 15 residues. Germline assignment: CDR1 MNHNS and CDR2 SASEGT. V lost 4 bases and J lost 3, with 13 bases in between. CDR3 amino acids: CASSAVGTGKNIQYF. The DNA for the CDR3 is TGTGCCAGCAGTGCCGTCGGGACTGGCAAAAACATTCAGTACTTC.

This chain connects TRBV19 to TRBJ2-7, with D uncertain. The germline V gene has CDR1 LNHDA and CDR2 SQIVND (reference sequence). Trimming cost V 3 bases and J 3 bases, with 6 bases left between them. The CDR3 has 12 amino acids. The CDR3 bases are TGTGCCAGTAGTATGTCCGGCTACGAGCAGTACTTC. Its protein product is CASSMSGYEQYF.

The sample holds one count of this clone. The chain combines TRBV16 with TRBJ2-7; TRBD2 is a possible D gene (6 bases). The V gene lost 1 base and the J gene lost 4 bases, with 14 bases spanning the gap. Germline V gives CDR1 KGHSY, CDR2 FQNENV. This CDR3 spans 15 amino acids. The CDR3, as DNA: TGTGCCAGCAGCCAATTCAGCGCTAGCGAGTACGAGCAGTACTTC. It codes for CASSQFSASEYEQYF.

The V call is TRBV28, the J call TRBJ1-5; 9 bases are shared with TRBD1. Trimming removed 8 bases from V and 3 bases from J; junction bases left unmatched: 2. The CDR3 spans 13 residues. The germline V gene has CDR1 MDHEN and CDR2 SYDVKM. The DNA for the CDR3 is TGTGCCAGCGGGACAGGGAACAATCAGCCCCAGCATTTT. Translated, it gives CASGTGNNQPQHF.

V gene TRBV5-1 combines with J gene TRBJ2-2; the D gene is possibly TRBD1 (6 bases). The V gene's germline CDR1 is SGHRS and CDR2 YFSETQ. This CDR3 has 15 residues. Between the trimmed V and J ends, which lost 4 bases and 5 bases, there was a span of 15 bases. CDR3 in DNA: TGCGCCAGCAGCCACCGGGACGGGACAACCGGGGAGCTGTTTTTT. Amino acids: CASSHRDGTTGELFF.

The chain employs TRBV4-1 and TRBJ1-2; possibly TRBD1 for D (6 bases). The CDR3 spans 15 residues. V gave up 4 bases and J gave up 4 bases, with 16 bases separating them. Germline V lookup: CDR1 MGHRA, CDR2 YSYEKL. The CDR3 loop is CASSLSPDRIYGYTF. The DNA for the CDR3 is TGCGCCAGCAGCCTCAGCCCTGACAGGATCTATGGCTACACCTTC.

The chain carries TRBV27 and TRBJ2-2; maybe TRBD2 (5 bases). The length of the CDR3 is 15 residues. V was pared by 2 bases and J by 4 bases, with 11 bases between. CDR1 MNHEY and CDR2 SMNVEV come from the germline V gene (reference sequence). This chain's CDR3 is CASSLSGSSTGELFF. In nucleotides, the CDR3 is TGTGCCAGCAGTTTAAGCGGCAGCTCCACCGGGGAGCTGTTTTTT.

In its sample, this clone was seen once. The chain combines TRBV28 with TRBJ1-4, with no clear D. The germline V gene encodes CDR1 MDHEN and CDR2 SYDVKM. The V gene lost 6 bases and the J gene lost 8 bases, with 10 bases spanning the gap. This CDR3 has 12 amino acids. The CDR3: CASSPSVEKLFF. The CDR3 DNA follows: TGTGCCAGCAGCCCGTCAGTAGAAAAACTGTTTTTT.

This chain uses TRBV6-5 with TRBJ2-1; TRBD1 is a possible D gene (5 bases). The CDR3 is 13 residues long. Trimming left V 6 bases short and J 11 bases short, with 17 bases between. Germline CDR1 and CDR2: MNHEY and SVGAGI. Here the CDR3 reads CASRSPGYPQQFF. The CDR3 coding sequence is TGTGCCAGCAGGTCTCCAGGGTATCCTCAGCAGTTCTTC.

This clone appeared a few times. The chain is built from TRBV9 and TRBJ1-1; D remains unclear. This CDR3 has 13 residues. The V gene lost 0 bases and the J gene lost 4 bases, with 7 bases spanning the gap. Germline CDR1 and CDR2: SGDLS and YYNGEE. This CDR3 is CASSVGVFTEAFF. The CDR3 coding sequence is TGTGCCAGCAGCGTAGGCGTGTTCACTGAAGCTTTCTTT.